These 5 T cell receptor beta chains were sequenced from one sample in a study of T cells in Graves' hyperthyroidism and ophthalmopathy. Regions amplified from RNA transcripts were the TCR beta CDR3 regions. The TCR CDR3 first-round RT-PCR relied on the HTBI primer set. Each CDR3 protein gets one entry after TCRdb re-called the multiplex PCR reads with MiXCR. Of around 290,000 distinct CDR3 sequences in the sample, more than 15% are singletons; the top ten hold about 50%. Input material: blood. All receptors derive from a woman aged 60-75 years with Graves' ophthalmopathy.

This clonotype was picked up many times. The chain recombines TRBV3-1 with TRBJ2-3; 7 bases align to TRBD1. Per the germline V gene, CDR1 is LGHDT and CDR2 is YNNKEL (reference sequence). CDR3 length equals 14 residues. V gave up 5 bases and J gave up 0 bases; unmatched junction bases: 2. The CDR3 nucleotides are TGTGCCAGCAGCTGGGGACAGAGCACAGATACGCAGTATTTT. Protein product: CASSWGQSTDTQYF.

This clonotype was detected a few times. V gene TRBV5-4 combines with J gene TRBJ1-1, with D perhaps TRBD1 (5 bases). Germline values: CDR1 SGHNT, CDR2 YYREEE (reference sequence). The CDR3 runs to 15 residues. The V and J ends lost 3 bases and 3 bases respectively, with 15 bases between them. CDR3 residues: CASSYPGTGHTEAFF. DNA for the CDR3: TGTGCCAGCAGCTACCCCGGGACGGGCCACACTGAAGCTTTCTTT.

This clonotype came up many times. This sequence joins TRBV20-1 and TRBJ2-7; TRBD1 aligns across 9 bases. The CDR3 is 15 amino acids. V lost 0 bases, J lost 6 bases, and 9 bases stayed unmatched. CDR1 and CDR2 from the germline V gene are DFQATT and SNEGSKA (reference sequence). This chain's CDR3 is CSARDPKGQGVEQYF. The DNA for the CDR3 is TGCAGTGCTAGAGATCCCAAGGGACAGGGAGTCGAGCAGTACTTC.

This clonotype has just a few counts. V and J are TRBV27 and TRBJ1-3; D unresolved. This CDR3 is built from 15 residues. Per the germline V gene, CDR1 is MNHEY and CDR2 is SMNVEV (reference sequence). Trimming cost V 3 bases and J 0 bases, with 9 bases left between them. CDR3 DNA: TGTGCCAGCAGTTTGTTCGGAATCTCTGGAAACACCATATATTTT. This translates into CASSLFGISGNTIYF.

This chain joins TRBV7-3 and TRBJ2-3, with TRBD2 matching 10 bases. The junction had 2 bases not matched to a gene; V was cut back by 5 bases and J by 3 bases. The length of the CDR3 is 14 residues. Germline-derived CDR1 and CDR2 are SGHTA and FQGTGA. The CDR3, as DNA: TGTGCCAGCAGCCCACTAGCGGGAACAGATACGCAGTATTTT. It specifies CASSPLAGTDTQYF.